These T cell receptor beta chains were read from a single sample in a study of blood T cell repertoires in COVID-19. Repertoires were generated with immunoSEQ multiplex PCR, while TCRdb's copy carries only in-frame clones and drops some. Of 150,000 to 200,000 clones in the sample, 85% to 90% were seen once. Sequenced: peripheral blood. Receptors originate from a young man with acute or convalescent COVID-19. Each CDR3 is given with its conserved first and last residue. A D gene is named only where the DNA matches it firmly. Not every row has a clone size; where given, it reads once, few, many or a size class.

j_call: TRBJ1-3; d_call: TRBD1; v_call: TRBV28; clone_size: .; cdr3_nt: TGTGCCAGCAGTTCCCGGACAGGTGGAAACACCATATATTTT; cdr3_aa: CASSSRTGGNTIYF
j_call: TRBJ1-6; d_call: TRBD1; v_call: TRBV18; clone_size: .; cdr3_nt: TGTGCCAGCTCATCAGGACAGGGGGCTTCACCCCTCCACTTT; cdr3_aa: CASSSGQGASPLHF
j_call: TRBJ1-4; d_call: .; v_call: TRBV11-3; clone_size: once; cdr3_nt: TGTGCCAGCAGCTTAGGGGAACGGGGTGGTGAAAAACTGTTTTTT; cdr3_aa: CASSLGERGGEKLFF
j_call: TRBJ1-5; d_call: .; v_call: TRBV19; clone_size: .; cdr3_nt: TGTGCCAGTACGGACCAGGGTATCGGCAATCAGCCCCAGCATTTT; cdr3_aa: CASTDQGIGNQPQHF
j_call: TRBJ2-4; d_call: .; v_call: TRBV6-5; clone_size: .; cdr3_nt: TGTGCCAGCAGTTACCTGAACATTCAGTACTTC; cdr3_aa: CASSYLNIQYF
j_call: TRBJ2-4; d_call: TRBD2; v_call: TRBV4-2; clone_size: .; cdr3_nt: TGTGCCAGCAGCCAGTGGGGCGGGGGGGCCAAAAACATTCAGTACTTC; cdr3_aa: CASSQWGGGAKNIQYF
j_call: TRBJ2-3; d_call: .; v_call: TRBV28; clone_size: .; cdr3_nt: TGTGCCAGCAGTTCGAGCGGCCCCACGGGAGATACGCAGTATTTT; cdr3_aa: CASSSSGPTGDTQYF
j_call: TRBJ1-3; d_call: .; v_call: TRBV11-3; clone_size: .; cdr3_nt: TGTGCCAGCAGCTCCCTTTCCTCTGGAAACACCATATATTTT; cdr3_aa: CASSSLSSGNTIYF
j_call: TRBJ1-1; d_call: .; v_call: TRBV19; clone_size: few; cdr3_nt: TGTGCCAGTAGTATTGGTGAGGGGAACACTGAAGCTTTCTTT; cdr3_aa: CASSIGEGNTEAFF
j_call: TRBJ2-1; d_call: .; v_call: TRBV5-4; clone_size: .; cdr3_nt: TGTGCCAGCAGCTTCAGCGTAGGAACCTACAATGAGCAGTTCTTC; cdr3_aa: CASSFSVGTYNEQFF
j_call: TRBJ2-5; d_call: .; v_call: TRBV9; clone_size: .; cdr3_nt: TGTGCCAGCAGCGGGAGTCCCAGTCGGGGGGCGAGAGAGACCCAGTACTTC; cdr3_aa: CASSGSPSRGARETQYF
j_call: TRBJ2-3; d_call: TRBD1; v_call: TRBV28; clone_size: few; cdr3_nt: TGTGCCAGCAGTTTGTGGGGCAGGGGGACAGATACGCAGTATTTT; cdr3_aa: CASSLWGRGTDTQYF
j_call: TRBJ1-4; d_call: TRBD1; v_call: TRBV5-1; clone_size: .; cdr3_nt: TGCGCCAGCAGCGTCGACAGGGGAAATAATGAAAAACTGTTTTTT; cdr3_aa: CASSVDRGNNEKLFF
j_call: TRBJ2-2; d_call: .; v_call: TRBV29-1; clone_size: .; cdr3_nt: TGCAGCGTTGTAGGAGGGAACGGGGAGCTGTTTTTT; cdr3_aa: CSVVGGNGELFF
j_call: TRBJ1-2; d_call: .; v_call: TRBV18; clone_size: .; cdr3_nt: TGTGCCAGCTCACCACCGGGAGAATCTAACTATGGCTACACCTTC; cdr3_aa: CASSPPGESNYGYTF